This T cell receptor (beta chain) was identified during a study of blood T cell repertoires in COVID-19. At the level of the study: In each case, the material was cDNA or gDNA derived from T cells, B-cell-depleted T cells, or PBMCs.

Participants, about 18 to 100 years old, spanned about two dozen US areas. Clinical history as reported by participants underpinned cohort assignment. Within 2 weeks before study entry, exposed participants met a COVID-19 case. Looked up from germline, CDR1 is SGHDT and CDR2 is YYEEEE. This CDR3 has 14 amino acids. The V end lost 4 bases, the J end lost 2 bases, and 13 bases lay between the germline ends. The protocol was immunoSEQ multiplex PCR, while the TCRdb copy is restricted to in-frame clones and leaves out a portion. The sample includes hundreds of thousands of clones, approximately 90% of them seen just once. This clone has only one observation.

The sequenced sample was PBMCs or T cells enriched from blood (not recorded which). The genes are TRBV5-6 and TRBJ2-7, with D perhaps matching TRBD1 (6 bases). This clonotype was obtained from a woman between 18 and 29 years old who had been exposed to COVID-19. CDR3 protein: CASSQLGATYEQYF. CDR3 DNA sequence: TGTGCCAGCAGCCAGCTGGGGGCAACCTACGAGCAGTACTTC.